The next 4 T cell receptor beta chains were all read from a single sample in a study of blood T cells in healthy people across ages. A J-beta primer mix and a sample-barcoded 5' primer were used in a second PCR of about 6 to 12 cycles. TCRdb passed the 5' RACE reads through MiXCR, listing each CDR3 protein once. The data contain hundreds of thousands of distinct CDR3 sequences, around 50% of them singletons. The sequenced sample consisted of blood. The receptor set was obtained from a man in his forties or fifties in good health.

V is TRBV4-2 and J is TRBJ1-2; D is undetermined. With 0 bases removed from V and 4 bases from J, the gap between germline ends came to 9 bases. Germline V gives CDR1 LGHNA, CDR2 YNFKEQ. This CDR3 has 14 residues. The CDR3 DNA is TGTGCCAGCAGCCAAGAAGCTGGAGGCTATGGCTACACCTTC. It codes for CASSQEAGGYGYTF.

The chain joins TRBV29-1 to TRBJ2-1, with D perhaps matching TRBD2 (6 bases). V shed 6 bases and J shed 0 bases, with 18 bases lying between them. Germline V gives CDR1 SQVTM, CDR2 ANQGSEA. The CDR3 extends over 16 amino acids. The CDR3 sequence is CSVPLGTYSSYNEQFF. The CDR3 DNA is TGCAGCGTCCCCTTAGGGACTTATAGCTCCTACAATGAGCAGTTCTTC.

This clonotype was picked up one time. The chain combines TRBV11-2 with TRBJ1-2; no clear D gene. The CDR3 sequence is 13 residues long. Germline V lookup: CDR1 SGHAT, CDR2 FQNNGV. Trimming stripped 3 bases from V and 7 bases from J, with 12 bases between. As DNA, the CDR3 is TGTGCCAGCAGCTTTGAAGTTGCTAGTGGCTACACCTTC. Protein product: CASSFEVASGYTF.

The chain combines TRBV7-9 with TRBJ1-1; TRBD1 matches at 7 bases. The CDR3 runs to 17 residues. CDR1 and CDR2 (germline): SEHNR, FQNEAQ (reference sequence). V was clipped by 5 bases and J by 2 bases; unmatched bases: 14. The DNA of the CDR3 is TGTGCCAGCAGCCCCGAGAACAGGGGAGTGGCAAACACTGAAGCTTTCTTT. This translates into CASSPENRGVANTEAFF.